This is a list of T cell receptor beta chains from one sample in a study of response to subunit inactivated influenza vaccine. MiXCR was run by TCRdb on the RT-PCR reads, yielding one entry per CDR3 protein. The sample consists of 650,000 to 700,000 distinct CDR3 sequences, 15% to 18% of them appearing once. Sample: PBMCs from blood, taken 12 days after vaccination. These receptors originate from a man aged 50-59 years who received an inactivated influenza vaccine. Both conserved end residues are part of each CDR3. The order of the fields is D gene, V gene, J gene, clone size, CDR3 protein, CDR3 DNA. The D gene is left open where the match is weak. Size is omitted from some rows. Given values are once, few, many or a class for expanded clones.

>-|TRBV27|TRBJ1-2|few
CASGRGSGYTF
TGTGCCAGCGGGCGGGGGAGTGGCTACACCTTC
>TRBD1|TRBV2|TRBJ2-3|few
CASSEGTGVSTDTQYF
TGTGCCAGCAGTGAGGGGACAGGGGTGAGCACAGATACGCAGTATTTT
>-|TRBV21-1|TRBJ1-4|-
CASSPQPGHHEKLFF
TGTGCCAGCAGCCCTCAGCCAGGACACCATGAAAAACTGTTTTTT
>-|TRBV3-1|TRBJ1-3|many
CASSHGPGTQNTIYF
TGTGCCAGCAGCCATGGCCCCGGGACGCAAAACACCATATATTTT
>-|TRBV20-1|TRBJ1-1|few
CSAYTRSDFNTEAFF
TGCAGTGCTTATACTCGATCTGATTTCAACACTGAAGCTTTCTTT
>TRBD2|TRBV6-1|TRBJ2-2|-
CASRLSGGQPGELFF
TGTGCCAGCAGGCTTAGCGGGGGCCAACCCGGGGAGCTGTTTTTT
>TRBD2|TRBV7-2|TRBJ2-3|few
CASAERGGQVTQYF
TGTGCCAGCGCGGAGCGGGGGGGCCAGGTTACGCAGTATTTT
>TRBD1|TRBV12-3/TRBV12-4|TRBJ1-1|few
CASRRDSQMDTEAFF
TGTGCCAGCAGAAGGGACAGCCAGATGGACACTGAAGCTTTCTTT
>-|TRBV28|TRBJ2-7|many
CASSLRVQQYF
TGTGCCAGCAGTTTACGGGTCCAGCAGTACTTC
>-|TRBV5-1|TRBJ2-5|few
CASSLTGYRETQYF
TGCGCCAGCAGCTTGACAGGGTATAGAGAGACCCAGTACTTC
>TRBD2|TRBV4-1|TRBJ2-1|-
CASSQDYWTSGRESFLQGQFF
TGCGCCAGCAGCCAAGACTATTGGACTAGCGGGAGGGAATCATTTTTACAGGGGCAGTTCTTC
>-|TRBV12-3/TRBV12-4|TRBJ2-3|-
CASSLAVGSRFTDTQYF
TGTGCCAGCAGTTTAGCGGTCGGGAGCAGGTTTACAGATACGCAGTATTTT
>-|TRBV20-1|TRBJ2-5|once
CSAALGTQYF
TGCAGTGCGGCTCTCGGGACCCAGTACTTC
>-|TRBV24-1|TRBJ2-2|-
CATSDWTRGNTGELFF
TGTGCCACCAGTGATTGGACCAGAGGGAACACCGGGGAGCTGTTTTTT
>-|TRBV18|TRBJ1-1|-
CASSSLKTEAFF
TGTGCCAGCTCGTCACTCAAGACTGAAGCTTTCTTT
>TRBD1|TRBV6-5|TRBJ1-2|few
CASSFWTGTNYGYTF
TGTGCCAGCAGTTTCTGGACAGGAACTAACTATGGCTACACCTTC
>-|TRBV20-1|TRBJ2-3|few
CSASGTDLLHTQYF
TGCAGTGCTAGCGGCACCGACCTGTTACATACGCAGTATTTT
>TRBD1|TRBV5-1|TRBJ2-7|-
CASSLDRALEQYF
TGCGCTAGCAGCTTGGACAGGGCTCTCGAGCAGTACTTC
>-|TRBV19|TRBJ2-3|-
CASSRQALRTDTQYF
TGTGCCAGTAGCCGACAGGCGCTGAGGACAGATACGCAGTATTTT
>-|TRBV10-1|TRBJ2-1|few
CASGPLNEQFF
TGCGCCAGCGGACCCTTAAATGAGCAGTTCTTC
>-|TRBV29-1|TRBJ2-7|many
CSVRDPYEQYF
TGCAGCGTCCGGGACCCTTACGAGCAGTACTTC
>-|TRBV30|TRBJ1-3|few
CAWSVESGNTIYF
TGTGCCTGGAGTGTTGAATCTGGAAACACCATATATTTT
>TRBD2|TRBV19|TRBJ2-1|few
CASRLAGGFDEQFF
TGTGCCAGTAGACTAGCGGGAGGGTTCGATGAGCAGTTCTTC
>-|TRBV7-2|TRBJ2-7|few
CASSPPATGPYEQYF
TGTGCCAGCAGTCCCCCCGCGACAGGCCCCTACGAGCAGTACTTC
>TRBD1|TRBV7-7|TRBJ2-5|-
CASSPTGGLQETQYF
TGTGCTAGCAGCCCGACAGGGGGCCTACAAGAGACCCAGTACTTC
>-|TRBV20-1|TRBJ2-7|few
CSASDWSSYEQYF
TGCAGTGCTTCCGACTGGAGCTCCTACGAGCAGTACTTC
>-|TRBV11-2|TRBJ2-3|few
CASSPRERTLDTQYF
TGTGCCAGCAGCCCCCGGGAGCGGACTCTGGATACGCAGTATTTT
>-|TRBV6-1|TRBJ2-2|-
CASSPAGTLGGELFF
TGTGCCAGCAGCCCCGCAGGAACCCTAGGCGGGGAGCTGTTTTTT
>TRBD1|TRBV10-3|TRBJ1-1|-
CAISAGQGGGMNTEAFF
TGTGCCATCAGTGCTGGACAGGGAGGGGGAATGAACACTGAAGCTTTCTTT
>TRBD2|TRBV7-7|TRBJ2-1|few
CASSPSAGGNEQFF
TGTGCCAGCAGCCCCTCAGCGGGAGGCAATGAGCAGTTCTTC
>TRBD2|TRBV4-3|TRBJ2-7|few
CASSQEAGYYEQYF
TGCGCCAGCAGCCAAGAAGCGGGATATTACGAGCAGTACTTC
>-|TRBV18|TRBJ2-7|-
CASSPNYAGGGTYEQYF
TGTGCCAGCTCACCAAACTACGCCGGGGGCGGTACCTACGAGCAGTACTTC
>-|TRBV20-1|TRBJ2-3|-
CSAETYTQYF
TGCAGTGCTGAGACATATACGCAGTATTTT
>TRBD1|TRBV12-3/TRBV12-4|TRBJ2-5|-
CASGLIVGQGARKTQYF
TGTGCCAGCGGACTTATTGTGGGACAGGGGGCTCGAAAGACCCAGTACTTC
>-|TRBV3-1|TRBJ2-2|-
CASSQDSWGKDTGELFF
TGTGCCAGCAGCCAAGATTCTTGGGGGAAGGACACCGGGGAGCTGTTTTTT
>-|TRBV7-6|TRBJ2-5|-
CASSLEGGLETQYF
TGTGCCAGCAGCTTAGAAGGCGGTTTGGAGACCCAGTACTTC
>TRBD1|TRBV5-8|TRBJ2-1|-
CASSLRGGPYNEQFF
TGTGCCAGCAGCTTGAGAGGGGGCCCCTACAATGAGCAGTTCTTC
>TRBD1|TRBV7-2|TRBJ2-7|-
CASSWTGTGYREQYF
TGTGCCAGCAGCTGGACCGGGACAGGGTACCGAGAGCAGTACTTC
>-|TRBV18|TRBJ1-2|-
CASSPRGTEVYGYTF
TGTGCCAGCTCACCACGGGGGACGGAGGTCTATGGCTACACCTTC
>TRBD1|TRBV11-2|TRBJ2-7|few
CASSLISGNRGYHEQYF
TGTGCCAGCAGCTTGATCTCAGGGAACAGGGGGTACCACGAGCAGTACTTC
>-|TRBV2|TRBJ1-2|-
CASSELRSRGYTF
TGTGCCAGCAGTGAATTAAGGTCGCGGGGCTACACCTTC
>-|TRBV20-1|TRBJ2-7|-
CSALKYEQYF
TGCAGTGCCCTCAAATACGAGCAGTACTTC
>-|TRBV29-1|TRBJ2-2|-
CSVEDGTHTGELFF
TGCAGCGTTGAAGATGGGACTCACACCGGGGAGCTGTTTTTT
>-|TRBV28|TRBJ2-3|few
CASSFSSPDTQYF
TGTGCCAGCAGTTTTTCGTCCCCGGATACGCAGTATTTT
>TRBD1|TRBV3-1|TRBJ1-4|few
CASSQSTGDPTNEKLFF
TGTGCCAGCAGCCAGTCAACAGGGGATCCAACTAATGAAAAACTGTTTTTT
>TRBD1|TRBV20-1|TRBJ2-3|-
CSAHRGPSGRTDTQYF
TGCAGTGCTCACAGGGGGCCCAGCGGGCGCACAGATACGCAGTATTTT
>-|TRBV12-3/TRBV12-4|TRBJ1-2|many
CASSGGHRLSGYTF
TGTGCCAGCAGTGGGGGCCACAGGCTCTCGGGCTACACCTTC